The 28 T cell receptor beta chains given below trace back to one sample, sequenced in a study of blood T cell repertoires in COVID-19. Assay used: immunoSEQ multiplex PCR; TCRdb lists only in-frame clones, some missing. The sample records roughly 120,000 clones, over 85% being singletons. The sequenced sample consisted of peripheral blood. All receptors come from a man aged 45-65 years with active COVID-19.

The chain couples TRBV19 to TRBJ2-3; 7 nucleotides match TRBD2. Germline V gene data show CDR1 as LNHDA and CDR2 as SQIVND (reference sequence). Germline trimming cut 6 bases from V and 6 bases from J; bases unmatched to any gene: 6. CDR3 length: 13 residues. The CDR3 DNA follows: TGTGCCAGTAGGCGCGGGGGTGGCGATACGCAGTATTTT. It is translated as CASRRGGGDTQYF.

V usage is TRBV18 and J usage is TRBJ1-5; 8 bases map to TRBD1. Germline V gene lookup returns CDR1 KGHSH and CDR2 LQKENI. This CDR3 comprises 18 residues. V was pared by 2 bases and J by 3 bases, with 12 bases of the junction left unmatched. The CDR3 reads CASSPRGSRDRLNQPQHF. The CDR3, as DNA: TGTGCCAGCTCACCAAGGGGATCCCGGGACAGGCTCAATCAGCCCCAGCATTTT.

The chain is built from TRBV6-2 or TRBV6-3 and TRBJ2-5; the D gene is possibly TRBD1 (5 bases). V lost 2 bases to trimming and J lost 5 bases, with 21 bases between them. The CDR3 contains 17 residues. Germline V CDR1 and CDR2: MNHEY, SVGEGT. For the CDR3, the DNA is TGTGCCAGCAGTTACCAGGGTGGGTTAGTAATTGATGAGACCCAGTACTTC. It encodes CASSYQGGLVIDETQYF.

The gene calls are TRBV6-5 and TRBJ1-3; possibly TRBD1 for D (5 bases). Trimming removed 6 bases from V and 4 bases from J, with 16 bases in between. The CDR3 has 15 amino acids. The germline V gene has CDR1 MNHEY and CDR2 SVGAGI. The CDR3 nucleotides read TGTGCCAGCAGATCTACCGGGGGTAGGGGAAACACCATATATTTT. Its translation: CASRSTGGRGNTIYF.

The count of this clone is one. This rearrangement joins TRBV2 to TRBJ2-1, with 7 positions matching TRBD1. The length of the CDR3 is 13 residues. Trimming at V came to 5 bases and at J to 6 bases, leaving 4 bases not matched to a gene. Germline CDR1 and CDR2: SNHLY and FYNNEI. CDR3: CASSLGTVNEQFF. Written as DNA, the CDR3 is TGTGCCAGCAGTCTCGGGACAGTCAATGAGCAGTTCTTC.

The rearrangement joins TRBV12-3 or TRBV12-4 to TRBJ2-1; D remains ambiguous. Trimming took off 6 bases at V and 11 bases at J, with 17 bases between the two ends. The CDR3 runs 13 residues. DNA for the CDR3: TGTGCCAGCAGCGAGACCGAGGCTATCAAGCAGTTCTTC. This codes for CASSETEAIKQFF.

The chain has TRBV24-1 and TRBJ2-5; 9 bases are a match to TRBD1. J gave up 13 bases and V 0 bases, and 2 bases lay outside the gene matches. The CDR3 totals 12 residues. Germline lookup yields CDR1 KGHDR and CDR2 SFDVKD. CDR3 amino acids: CATSDLDRGTYF. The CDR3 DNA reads TGTGCCACCAGTGATTTGGACAGGGGGACGTACTTC.

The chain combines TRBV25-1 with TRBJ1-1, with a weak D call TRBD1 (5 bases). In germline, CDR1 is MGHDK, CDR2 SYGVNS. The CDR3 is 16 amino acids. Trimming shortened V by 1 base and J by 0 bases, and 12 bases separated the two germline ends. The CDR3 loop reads CASSELGAGLNTEAFF. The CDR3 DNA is TGTGCCAGCAGTGAATTAGGGGCCGGTCTGAACACTGAAGCTTTCTTT.

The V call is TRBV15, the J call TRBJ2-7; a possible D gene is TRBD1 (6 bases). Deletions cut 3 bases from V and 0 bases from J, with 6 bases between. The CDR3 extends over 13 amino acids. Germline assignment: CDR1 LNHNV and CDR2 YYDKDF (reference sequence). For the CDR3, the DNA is TGTGCCACCAGCAGGGACAGCTCCTACGAGCAGTACTTC. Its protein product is CATSRDSSYEQYF.

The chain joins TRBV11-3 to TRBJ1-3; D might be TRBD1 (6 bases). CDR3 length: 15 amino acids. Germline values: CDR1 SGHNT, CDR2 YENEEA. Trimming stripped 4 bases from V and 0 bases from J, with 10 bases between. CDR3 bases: TGTGCCAGCAGCTCCGAGACAGGCTCTGGAAACACCATATATTTT. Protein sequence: CASSSETGSGNTIYF. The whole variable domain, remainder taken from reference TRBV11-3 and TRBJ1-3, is EAGVVQSPRYKIIEKKQPVAFWCNPISGHNTLYWYLQNLGQGPELLIRYENEEAVDDSQLPKDRFSAERLKGVDSTLKIQPAELGDSAVYLCASSSETGSGNTIYFGEGSWLTVV.

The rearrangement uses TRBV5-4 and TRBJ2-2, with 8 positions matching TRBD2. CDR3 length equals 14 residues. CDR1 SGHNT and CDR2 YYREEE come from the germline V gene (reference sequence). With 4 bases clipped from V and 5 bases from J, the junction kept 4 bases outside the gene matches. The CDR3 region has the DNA TGTGCCAGCAGCCCCCGGGGGGGAACCGGGGAGCTGTTTTTT. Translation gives CASSPRGGTGELFF.

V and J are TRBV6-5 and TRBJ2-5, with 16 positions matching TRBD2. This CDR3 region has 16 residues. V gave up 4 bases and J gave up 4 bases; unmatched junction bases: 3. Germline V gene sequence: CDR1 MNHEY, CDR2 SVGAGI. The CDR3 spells CASSSGLAGGPETQYF. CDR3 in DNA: TGTGCCAGCAGTTCGGGACTAGCGGGGGGGCCAGAGACCCAGTACTTC.

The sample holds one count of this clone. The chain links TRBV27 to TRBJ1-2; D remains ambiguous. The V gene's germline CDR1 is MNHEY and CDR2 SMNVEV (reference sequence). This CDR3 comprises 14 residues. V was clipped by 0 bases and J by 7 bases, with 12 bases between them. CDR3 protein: CASSLSVGSTGYTF. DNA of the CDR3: TGTGCCAGCAGTTTATCGGTAGGGAGTACTGGCTACACCTTC.

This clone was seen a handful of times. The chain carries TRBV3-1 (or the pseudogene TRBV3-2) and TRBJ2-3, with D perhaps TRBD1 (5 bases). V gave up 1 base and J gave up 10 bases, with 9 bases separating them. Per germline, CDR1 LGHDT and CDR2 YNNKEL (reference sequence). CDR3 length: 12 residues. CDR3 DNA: TGTGCCAGCAGCCAAGCAGGGTTTTCGCAGTATTTT. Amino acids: CASSQAGFSQYF.

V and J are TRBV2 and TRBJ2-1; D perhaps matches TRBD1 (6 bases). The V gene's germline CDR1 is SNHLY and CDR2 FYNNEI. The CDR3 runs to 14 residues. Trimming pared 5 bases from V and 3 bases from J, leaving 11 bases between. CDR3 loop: CASSQDSNYNEQFF. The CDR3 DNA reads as TGTGCCAGCAGTCAGGACAGTAACTACAATGAGCAGTTCTTC. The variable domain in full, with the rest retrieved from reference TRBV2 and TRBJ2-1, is EPEVTQTPSHQVTQMGQEVILRCVPISNHLYFYWYRQILGQKVEFLVSFYNNEISEKSEIFDDQFSVERPDGSNFTLKIRSTKLEDSAMYFCASSQDSNYNEQFFGPGTRLTVL.

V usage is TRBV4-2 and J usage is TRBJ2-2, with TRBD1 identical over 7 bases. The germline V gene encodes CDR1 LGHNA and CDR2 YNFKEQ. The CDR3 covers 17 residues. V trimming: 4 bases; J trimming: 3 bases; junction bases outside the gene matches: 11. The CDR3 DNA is TGTGCCAGCAGCCCGACCGGGACAGCGATTTACACCGGGGAGCTGTTTTTT. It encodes CASSPTGTAIYTGELFF.

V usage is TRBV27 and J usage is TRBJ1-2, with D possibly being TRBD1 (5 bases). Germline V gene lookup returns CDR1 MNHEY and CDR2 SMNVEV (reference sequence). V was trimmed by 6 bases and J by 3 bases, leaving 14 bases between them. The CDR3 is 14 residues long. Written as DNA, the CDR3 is TGTGCCAGCAGCCCTCGACAGTCTTACTATGGCTACACCTTC. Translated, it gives CASSPRQSYYGYTF.

CDR3 region: CASSLWSGYGYTF. The CDR3 nucleotides read TGTGCCAGCAGCTTGTGGTCAGGCTATGGCTACACCTTC. The chain recombines TRBV5-6 with TRBJ1-2; D uncertain. This CDR3 region has 13 residues. Trimming removed 1 base from V and 4 bases from J, with 8 bases in between. Germline lookup yields CDR1 SGHDT and CDR2 YYEEEE.

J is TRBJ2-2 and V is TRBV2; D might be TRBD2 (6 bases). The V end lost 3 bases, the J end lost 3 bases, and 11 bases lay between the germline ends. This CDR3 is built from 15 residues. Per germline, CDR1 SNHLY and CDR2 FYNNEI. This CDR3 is CASSDGTYDTGELFF. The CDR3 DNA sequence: TGTGCCAGCAGTGATGGGACTTACGACACCGGGGAGCTGTTTTTT.

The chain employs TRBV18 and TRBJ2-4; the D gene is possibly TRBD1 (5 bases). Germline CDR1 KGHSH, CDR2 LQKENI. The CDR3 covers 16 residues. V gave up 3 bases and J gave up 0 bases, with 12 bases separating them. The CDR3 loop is CASSPMNRLAKNIQYF. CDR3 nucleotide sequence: TGTGCCAGCTCACCCATGAACAGGTTAGCCAAAAACATTCAGTACTTC.

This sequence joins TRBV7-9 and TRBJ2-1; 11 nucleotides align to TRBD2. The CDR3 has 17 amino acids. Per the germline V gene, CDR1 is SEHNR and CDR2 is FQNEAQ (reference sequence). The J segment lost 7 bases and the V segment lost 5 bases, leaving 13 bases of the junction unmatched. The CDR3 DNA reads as TGTGCCAGCAGCCCCCTGGGGGTAGCGGGAGGGGGTAATGAGCAGTTCTTC. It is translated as CASSPLGVAGGGNEQFF.

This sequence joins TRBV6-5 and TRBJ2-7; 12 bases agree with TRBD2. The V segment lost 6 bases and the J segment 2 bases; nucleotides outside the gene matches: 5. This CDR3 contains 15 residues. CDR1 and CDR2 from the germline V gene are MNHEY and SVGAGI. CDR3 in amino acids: CASSVLAGGAYEQYV. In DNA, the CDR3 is TGTGCCAGCAGCGTACTAGCGGGAGGCGCCTACGAGCAGTACGTC.

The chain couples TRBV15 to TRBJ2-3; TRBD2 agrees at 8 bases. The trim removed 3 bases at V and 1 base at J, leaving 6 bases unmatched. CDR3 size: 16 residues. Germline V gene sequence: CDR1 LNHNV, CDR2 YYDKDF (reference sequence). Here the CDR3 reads CATSSGKTSGTDTQYF. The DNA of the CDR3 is TGTGCCACCAGCAGTGGAAAGACTAGCGGCACAGATACGCAGTATTTT.

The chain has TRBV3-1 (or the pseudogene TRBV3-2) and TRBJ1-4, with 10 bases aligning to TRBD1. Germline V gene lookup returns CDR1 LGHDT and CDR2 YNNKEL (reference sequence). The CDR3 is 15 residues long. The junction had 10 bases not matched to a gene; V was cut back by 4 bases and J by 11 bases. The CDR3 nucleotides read TGTGCCAGCAGCCCCACCCAGGGACAGGGGCAGAAACTGTTTTTT. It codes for CASSPTQGQGQKLFF.

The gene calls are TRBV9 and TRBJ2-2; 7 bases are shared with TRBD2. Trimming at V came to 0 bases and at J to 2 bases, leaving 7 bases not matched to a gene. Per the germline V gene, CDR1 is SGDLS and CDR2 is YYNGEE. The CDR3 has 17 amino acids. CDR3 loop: CASSVVGTTSNTGELFF. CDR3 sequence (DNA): TGTGCCAGCAGCGTAGTCGGGACTACATCTAACACCGGGGAGCTGTTTTTT.

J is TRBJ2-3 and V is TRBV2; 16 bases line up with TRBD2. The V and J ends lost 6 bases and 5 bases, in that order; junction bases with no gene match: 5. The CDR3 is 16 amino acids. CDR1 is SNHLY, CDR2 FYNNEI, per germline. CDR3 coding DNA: TGTGCCAGCAGGGGACTAGCGGGGGGGCGTGTAGATACGCAGTATTTT. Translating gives CASRGLAGGRVDTQYF.

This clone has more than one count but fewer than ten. Here the CDR3 DNA reads TGTGCCAGCAGCTACCTAGCGGGGGGCAACAATGAGCAGTTCTTC. Its protein product is CASSYLAGGNNEQFF. The chain uses TRBV11-2 and TRBJ2-1; TRBD2 matches at 11 bases. The CDR3 runs to 15 residues. The V gene's germline CDR1 is SGHAT and CDR2 FQNNGV. J gave up 5 bases and V 4 bases, and 4 bases lay outside the gene matches.

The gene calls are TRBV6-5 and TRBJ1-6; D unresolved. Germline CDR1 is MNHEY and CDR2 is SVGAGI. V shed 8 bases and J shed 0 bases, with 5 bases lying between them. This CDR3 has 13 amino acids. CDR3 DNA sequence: TGTGCCAGCGCGGGCTCCTATAATTCACCCCTCCACTTT. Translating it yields CASAGSYNSPLHF.